This T cell receptor (beta chain) was captured by sequencing in a study of T cell changes during pregnancy in multiple sclerosis. Trimming cost V 6 bases and J 1 base, with 12 bases left between them. In germline, CDR1 is ENHRY, CDR2 SYGVKD. The CDR3 is 15 residues long. This clone turned up a few times. Profiled with immunoSEQ multiplex PCR; TCRdb holds only in-frame clones, not every one. The data show some 5,300 clones, with about 80% seen just once and more than 15% held by the top ten. The TCR was taken from a female donor in good health, enrolled as a control in a pregnancy study. The sample here was CD8+ T cells from peripheral blood mononuclear cells, taken in the second trimester of pregnancy. This chain links TRBV10-3 with TRBJ2-2; tentative D call: TRBD2 (7 bases). The CDR3 spells CAIRRGRGNTGELFF. Here the CDR3 DNA reads TGTGCCATCAGGCGGGGGCGCGGGAACACCGGGGAGCTGTTTTTT.